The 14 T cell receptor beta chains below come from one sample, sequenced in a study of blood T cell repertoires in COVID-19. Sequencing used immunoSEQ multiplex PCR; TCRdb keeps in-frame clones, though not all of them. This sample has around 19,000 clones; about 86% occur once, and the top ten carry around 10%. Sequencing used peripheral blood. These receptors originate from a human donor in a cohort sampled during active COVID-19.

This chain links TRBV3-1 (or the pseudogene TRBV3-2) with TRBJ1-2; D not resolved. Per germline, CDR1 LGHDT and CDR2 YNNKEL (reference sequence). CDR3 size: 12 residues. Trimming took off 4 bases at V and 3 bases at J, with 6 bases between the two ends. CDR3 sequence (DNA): TGTGCCAGCAGCCTGGGAGACTATGGCTACACCTTC. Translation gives CASSLGDYGYTF.

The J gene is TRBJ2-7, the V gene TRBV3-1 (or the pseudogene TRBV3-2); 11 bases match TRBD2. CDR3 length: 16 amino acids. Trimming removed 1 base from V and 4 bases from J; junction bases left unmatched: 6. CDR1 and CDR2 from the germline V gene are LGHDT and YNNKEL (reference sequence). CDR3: CASSQALAGGGYEQYF. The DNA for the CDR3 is TGTGCCAGCAGCCAAGCCCTAGCGGGAGGAGGTTACGAGCAGTACTTC.

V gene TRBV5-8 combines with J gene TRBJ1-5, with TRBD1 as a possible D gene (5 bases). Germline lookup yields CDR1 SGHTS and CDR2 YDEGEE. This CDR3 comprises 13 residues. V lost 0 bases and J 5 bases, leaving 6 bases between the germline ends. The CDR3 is CASSLGRDQPQHF. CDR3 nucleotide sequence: TGTGCCAGCAGCTTGGGCAGGGATCAGCCCCAGCATTTT. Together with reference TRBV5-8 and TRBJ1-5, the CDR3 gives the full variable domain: EAGVTQSPTHLIKTRGQQATLRCSPISGHTSVYWYQQALGLGLQFLLWYDEGEERNRGNFPPRFSGRQFPNYSSELNVNALELEDSALYLCASSLGRDQPQHFGDGTRLSIL.

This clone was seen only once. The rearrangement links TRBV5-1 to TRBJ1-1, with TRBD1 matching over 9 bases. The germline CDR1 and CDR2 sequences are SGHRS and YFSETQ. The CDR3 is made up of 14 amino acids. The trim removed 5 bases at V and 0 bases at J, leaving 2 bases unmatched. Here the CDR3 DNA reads TGCGCCAGCAGACACAGGGGGCTGAACACTGAAGCTTTCTTT. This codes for CASRHRGLNTEAFF.

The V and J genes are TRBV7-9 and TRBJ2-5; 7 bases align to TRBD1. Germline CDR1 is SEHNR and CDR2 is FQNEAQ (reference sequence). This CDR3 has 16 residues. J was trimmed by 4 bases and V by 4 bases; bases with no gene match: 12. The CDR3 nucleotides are TGTGCCAGCAGCTCCGCGGGTGGGACAGTCGGAGAGACCCAGTACTTC. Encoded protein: CASSSAGGTVGETQYF.

For the CDR3, the DNA is TGTGCCAGTTTAGCTAGCGGGAAGAACACCGGGGAGCTGTTTTTT. Translation: CASLASGKNTGELFF. The chain joins TRBV19 to TRBJ2-2, with 9 bases identical to TRBD2. Germline V gives CDR1 LNHDA, CDR2 SQIVND (reference sequence). Trimming cost V 8 bases and J 1 base; bases outside gene matches: 5. The CDR3 has 15 amino acids.

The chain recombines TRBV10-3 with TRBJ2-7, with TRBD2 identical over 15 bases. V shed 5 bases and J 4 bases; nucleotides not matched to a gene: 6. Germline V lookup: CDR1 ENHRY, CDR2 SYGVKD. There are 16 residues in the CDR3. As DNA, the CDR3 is TGTGCCATCAGTTCAACCGGACTAGCGGGAGGGTACGAGCAGTACTTC. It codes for CAISSTGLAGGYEQYF.

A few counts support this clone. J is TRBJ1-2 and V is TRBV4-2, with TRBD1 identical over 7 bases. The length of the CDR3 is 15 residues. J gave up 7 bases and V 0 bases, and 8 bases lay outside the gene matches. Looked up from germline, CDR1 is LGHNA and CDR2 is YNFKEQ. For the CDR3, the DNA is TGTGCCAGCAGCCAAGACCCAGGGGGGCAGGGTGGCTACACCTTC. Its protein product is CASSQDPGGQGGYTF.

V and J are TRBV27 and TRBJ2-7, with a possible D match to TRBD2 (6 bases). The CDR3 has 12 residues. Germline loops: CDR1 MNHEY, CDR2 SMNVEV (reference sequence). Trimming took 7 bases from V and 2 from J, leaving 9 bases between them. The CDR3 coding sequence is TGTGCCAGCAAAGGGAGGCCCTACGAGCAGTACTTC. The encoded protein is CASKGRPYEQYF.

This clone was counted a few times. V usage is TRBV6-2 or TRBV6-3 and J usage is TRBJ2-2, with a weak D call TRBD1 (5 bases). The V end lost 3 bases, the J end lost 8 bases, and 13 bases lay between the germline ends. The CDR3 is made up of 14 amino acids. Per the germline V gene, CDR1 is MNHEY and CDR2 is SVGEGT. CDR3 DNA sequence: TGTGCCAGCAGTTATGGGCAGGGAATTGGGGAGCTGTTTTTT. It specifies CASSYGQGIGELFF.

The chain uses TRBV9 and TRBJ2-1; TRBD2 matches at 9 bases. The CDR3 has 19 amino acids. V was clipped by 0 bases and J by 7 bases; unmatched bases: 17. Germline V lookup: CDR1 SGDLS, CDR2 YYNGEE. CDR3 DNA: TGTGCCAGCAGCGTAGCTTCGGATAGCGGGAGAGGTTGGTTGAATGAGCAGTTCTTC. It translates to CASSVASDSGRGWLNEQFF.

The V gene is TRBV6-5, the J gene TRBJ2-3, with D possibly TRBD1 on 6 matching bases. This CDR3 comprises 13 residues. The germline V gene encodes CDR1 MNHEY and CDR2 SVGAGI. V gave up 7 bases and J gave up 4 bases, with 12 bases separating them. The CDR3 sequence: CASNPPGADTQYF. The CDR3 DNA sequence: TGTGCCAGCAACCCGCCAGGGGCAGATACGCAGTATTTT.

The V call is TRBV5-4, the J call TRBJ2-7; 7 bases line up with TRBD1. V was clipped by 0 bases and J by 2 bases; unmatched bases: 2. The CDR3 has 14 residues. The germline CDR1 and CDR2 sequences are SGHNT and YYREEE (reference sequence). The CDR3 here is CASSLDRGTYEQYF. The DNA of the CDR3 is TGTGCCAGCAGCTTGGACAGGGGCACCTACGAGCAGTACTTC.

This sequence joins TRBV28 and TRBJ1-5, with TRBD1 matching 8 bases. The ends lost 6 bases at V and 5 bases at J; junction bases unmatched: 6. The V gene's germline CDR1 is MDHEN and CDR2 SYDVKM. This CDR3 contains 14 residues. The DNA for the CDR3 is TGTGCCAGCAGCTGGACAGGGAGGCATCAGCCCCAGCATTTT. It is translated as CASSWTGRHQPQHF.